This TCR beta chain was obtained from a study of T cell responses to AZD1222 COVID-19 vaccine. General study findings and limits: Repertoire sampling happened only post peak T cell response.

Clones were sequenced by immunoSEQ multiplex PCR, and TCRdb holds only the in-frame ones, with some missing. The sample lists 90,000 to 150,000 clones; approximately 90% were seen once. The CDR3 totals 12 residues. V lost 2 bases and J 6 bases, leaving 7 bases between the germline ends. The germline V gene has CDR1 LGHDT and CDR2 YNNKEL (reference sequence). As for this clone: The target antigen is unknown.

This specimen consisted of peripheral blood, obtained on day 0 of AZD1222 vaccination. The gene calls are TRBV3-1 (or the pseudogene TRBV3-2) and TRBJ1-1, with D unresolved. The receptor's source is an adult in good health. The chain's CDR3 is CASSQYNSEAFF. CDR3 bases: TGTGCCAGCAGCCAATATAACTCTGAAGCTTTCTTT.